These 8 T cell receptor beta chains were all obtained from the same sample, sequenced in a study of shared clonotypes between healthy human individuals. The protocol was immunoSEQ multiplex PCR, while the TCRdb copy is restricted to in-frame clones and leaves out a portion. The sample lists some 2,500,000 clones; roughly 93% were seen once. Input material: naive CD4+ T cells from PBMCs. Subset of the sample: CD45RA+ positively selected. Receptors originate from a man between 18 and 35 years old in good health. Some clones in this sample may be carry-over from other donors' samples.

This chain links TRBV2 with TRBJ2-2; unclear D gene. Trimming left V 3 bases short and J 7 bases short, with 3 bases between. Germline assignment: CDR1 SNHLY and CDR2 FYNNEI. The CDR3 loop spans 11 amino acids. The CDR3 DNA reads TGTGCCAGCAGTGACGTCGGGGAGCTGTTTTTT. Its protein is CASSDVGELFF.

This clone was counted a single time. The rearrangement joins TRBV29-1 to TRBJ1-5, with D hard to call. Trimming pared 7 bases from V and 3 bases from J, leaving 10 bases between. Germline V gene lookup returns CDR1 SQVTM and CDR2 ANQGSEA. The CDR3 loop spans 12 amino acids. CDR3 DNA sequence: TGCAGCGCAAAGAAGCCCAATCAGCCCCAGCATTTT. Translation: CSAKKPNQPQHF.

CDR3 in DNA: TGTGCCAGTAGGCGATCGAGCACAGATACGCAGTATTTT. Amino acids: CASRRSSTDTQYF. The V and J genes are TRBV19 and TRBJ2-3; no reliable D call. The CDR3 spans 13 residues. CDR1 and CDR2 from the germline V gene are LNHDA and SQIVND (reference sequence). V lost 6 bases to trimming and J lost 0 bases, with 7 bases between them.

V usage is TRBV2 and J usage is TRBJ2-1, with D tentatively TRBD2 (6 bases). CDR1 is SNHLY and CDR2 is FYNNEI in the germline V gene. The ends were cut back, 10 bases at V and 9 bases at J, with 16 bases in the middle. The CDR3 consists of 12 residues. The CDR3 DNA follows: TGTGCCACCAGACTAGAGGTTCCTGAGCAGTTCTTC. Protein sequence: CATRLEVPEQFF. The full variable domain, in which reference TRBV2 and TRBJ2-1 provide the parts outside the CDR3, is EPEVTQTPSHQVTQMGQEVILRCVPISNHLYFYWYRQILGQKVEFLVSFYNNEISEKSEIFDDQFSVERPDGSNFTLKIRSTKLEDSAMYFCATRLEVPEQFFGPGTRLTVL.

The genes are TRBV29-1 and TRBJ2-5; D ambiguous. This CDR3 contains 12 residues. Trimming left V 4 bases short and J 2 bases short, with 8 bases between. Looked up from germline, CDR1 is SQVTM and CDR2 is ANQGSEA. CDR3 sequence reads: CSVGERQETQYF. As DNA, the CDR3 is TGCAGCGTTGGAGAACGACAAGAGACCCAGTACTTC.

In regard to this clone: The identical CDR3 is also encoded by other nucleotide sequences in the sample. The chain links TRBV5-1 to TRBJ2-7, with 7 bases aligning to TRBD2. This CDR3 has 14 amino acids. CDR1 is SGHRS, CDR2 YFSETQ, per germline. With 0 bases clipped from V and 4 bases from J, the junction kept 4 bases outside the gene matches. The DNA of the CDR3 is TGCGCCAGCAGCTTGGGGCGGGGGTCATACGAGCAGTACTTC. Protein sequence: CASSLGRGSYEQYF.

The sample holds one count of this clone. Other nucleotide sequences from this sample produce the same CDR3. This chain links TRBV7-9 with TRBJ1-2; perhaps TRBD1 as D (6 bases). Germline CDR1 reads SEHNR; CDR2 reads FQNEAQ (reference sequence). With 1 base removed from V and 3 bases from J, the gap between germline ends came to 6 bases. The CDR3 consists of 13 residues. The CDR3 sequence is CASSLGTDYGYTF. In DNA, the CDR3 is TGTGCCAGCAGCTTAGGGACAGACTATGGCTACACCTTC.

The chain couples TRBV30 to TRBJ2-2, with D tentatively TRBD1 (5 bases). Germline V gives CDR1 GTSNPN, CDR2 SVGIG (reference sequence). V was clipped by 3 bases and J by 6 bases, with 14 bases between them. The CDR3 totals 14 residues. The CDR3 here is CAWRGTGRSGELFF. In DNA, the CDR3 is TGTGCCTGGAGGGGAACAGGTAGATCCGGGGAGCTGTTTTTT.